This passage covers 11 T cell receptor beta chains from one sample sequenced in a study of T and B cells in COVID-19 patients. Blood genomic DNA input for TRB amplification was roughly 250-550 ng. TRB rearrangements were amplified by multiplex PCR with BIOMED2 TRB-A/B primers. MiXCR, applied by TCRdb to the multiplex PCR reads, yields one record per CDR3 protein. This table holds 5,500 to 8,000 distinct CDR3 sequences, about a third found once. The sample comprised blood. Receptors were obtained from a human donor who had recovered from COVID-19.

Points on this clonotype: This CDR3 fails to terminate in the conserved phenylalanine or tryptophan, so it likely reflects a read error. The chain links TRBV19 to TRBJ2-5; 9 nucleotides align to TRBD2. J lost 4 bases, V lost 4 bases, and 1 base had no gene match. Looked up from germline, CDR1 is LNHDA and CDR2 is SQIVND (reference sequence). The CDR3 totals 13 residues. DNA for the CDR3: TGTGCCAGTAGTAGTAGCGGGGGAGAGACCCAGTACCTC. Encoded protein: CASSSSGGETQYL.

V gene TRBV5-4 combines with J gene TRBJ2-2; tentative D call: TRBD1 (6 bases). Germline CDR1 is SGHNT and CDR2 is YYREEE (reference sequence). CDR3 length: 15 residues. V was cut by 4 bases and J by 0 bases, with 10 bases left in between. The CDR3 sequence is CASSRGQTNTGELFF. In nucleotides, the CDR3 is TGTGCCAGCAGCCGTGGACAGACGAACACCGGGGAGCTGTTTTTT.

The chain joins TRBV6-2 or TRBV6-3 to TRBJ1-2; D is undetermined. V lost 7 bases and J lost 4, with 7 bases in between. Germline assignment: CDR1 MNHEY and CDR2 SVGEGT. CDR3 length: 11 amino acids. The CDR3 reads CASTSAYGYTF. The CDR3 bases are TGTGCCAGCACATCAGCCTATGGCTACACCTTC.

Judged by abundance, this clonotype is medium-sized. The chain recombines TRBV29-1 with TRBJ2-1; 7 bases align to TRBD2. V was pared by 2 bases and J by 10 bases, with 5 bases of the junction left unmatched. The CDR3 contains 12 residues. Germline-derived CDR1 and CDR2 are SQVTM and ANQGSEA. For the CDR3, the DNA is TGCAGCGTTGAATGGGAGGGCCCAGAGCAGTTCTTC. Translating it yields CSVEWEGPEQFF.

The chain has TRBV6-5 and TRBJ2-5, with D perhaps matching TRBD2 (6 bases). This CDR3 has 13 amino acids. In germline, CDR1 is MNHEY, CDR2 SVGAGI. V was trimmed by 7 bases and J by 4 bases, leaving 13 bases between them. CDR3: CASTEGLGETQYF. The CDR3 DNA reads TGTGCCAGCACGGAGGGACTGGGAGAGACCCAGTACTTC.

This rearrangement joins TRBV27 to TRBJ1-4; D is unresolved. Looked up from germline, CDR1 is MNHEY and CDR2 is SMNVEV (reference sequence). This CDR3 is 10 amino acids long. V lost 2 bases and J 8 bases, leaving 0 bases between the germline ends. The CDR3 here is CASSLEKLFF. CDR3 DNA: TGTGCCAGCAGTTTAGAAAAACTGTTTTTT.

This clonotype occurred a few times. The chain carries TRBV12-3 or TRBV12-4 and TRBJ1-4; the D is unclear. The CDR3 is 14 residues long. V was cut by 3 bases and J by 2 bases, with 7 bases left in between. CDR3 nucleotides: TGTGCCAGCAGTTTCTTGGGGACTAATGAAAAACTGTTTTTT. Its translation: CASSFLGTNEKLFF.

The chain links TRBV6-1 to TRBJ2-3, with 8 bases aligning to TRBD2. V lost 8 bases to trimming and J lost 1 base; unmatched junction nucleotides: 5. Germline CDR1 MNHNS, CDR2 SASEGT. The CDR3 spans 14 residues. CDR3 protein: CASLSRGGTDTQYF. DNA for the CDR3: TGTGCCAGCCTTTCGCGGGGGGGCACAGATACGCAGTATTTT.

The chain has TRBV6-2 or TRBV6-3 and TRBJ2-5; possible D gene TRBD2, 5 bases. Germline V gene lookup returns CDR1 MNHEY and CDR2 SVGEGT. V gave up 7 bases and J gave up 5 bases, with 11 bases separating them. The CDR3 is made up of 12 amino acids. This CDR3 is CASKRLMETQYF. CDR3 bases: TGTGCCAGCAAGCGGTTGATGGAGACCCAGTACTTC.

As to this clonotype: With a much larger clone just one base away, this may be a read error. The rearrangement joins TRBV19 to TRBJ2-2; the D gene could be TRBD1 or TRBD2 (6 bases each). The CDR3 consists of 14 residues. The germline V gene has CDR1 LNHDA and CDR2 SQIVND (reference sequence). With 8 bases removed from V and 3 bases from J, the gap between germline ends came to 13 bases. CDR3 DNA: TGTGCCAGTGGTTGGGGGGCTTACACCGGGGAGCTGTTTTTT. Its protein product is CASGWGAYTGELFF.

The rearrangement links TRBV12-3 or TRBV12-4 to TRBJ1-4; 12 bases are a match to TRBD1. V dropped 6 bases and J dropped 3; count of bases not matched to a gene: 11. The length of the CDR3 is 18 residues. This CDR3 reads CASSPGTGGAGSNEKLFF. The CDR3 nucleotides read TGTGCCAGCAGCCCCGGGACAGGGGGCGCCGGGTCTAATGAAAAACTGTTTTTT.